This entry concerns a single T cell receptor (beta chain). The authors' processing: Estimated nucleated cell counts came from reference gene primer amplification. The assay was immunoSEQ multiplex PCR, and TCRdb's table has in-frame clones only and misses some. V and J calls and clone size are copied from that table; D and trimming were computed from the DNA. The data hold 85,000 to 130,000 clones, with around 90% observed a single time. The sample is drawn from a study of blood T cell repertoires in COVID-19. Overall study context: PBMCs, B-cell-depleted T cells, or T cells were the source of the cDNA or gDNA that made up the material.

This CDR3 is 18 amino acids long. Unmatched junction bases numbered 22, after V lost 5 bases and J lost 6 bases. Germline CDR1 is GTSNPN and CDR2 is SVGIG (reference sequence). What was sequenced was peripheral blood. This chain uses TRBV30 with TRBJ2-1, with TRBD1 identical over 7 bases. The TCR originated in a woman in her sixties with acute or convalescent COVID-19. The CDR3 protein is CAWGPHRGPSYGFNEQFF. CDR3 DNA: TGTGCCTGGGGACCCCACAGGGGCCCCAGTTATGGCTTCAATGAGCAGTTCTTC.